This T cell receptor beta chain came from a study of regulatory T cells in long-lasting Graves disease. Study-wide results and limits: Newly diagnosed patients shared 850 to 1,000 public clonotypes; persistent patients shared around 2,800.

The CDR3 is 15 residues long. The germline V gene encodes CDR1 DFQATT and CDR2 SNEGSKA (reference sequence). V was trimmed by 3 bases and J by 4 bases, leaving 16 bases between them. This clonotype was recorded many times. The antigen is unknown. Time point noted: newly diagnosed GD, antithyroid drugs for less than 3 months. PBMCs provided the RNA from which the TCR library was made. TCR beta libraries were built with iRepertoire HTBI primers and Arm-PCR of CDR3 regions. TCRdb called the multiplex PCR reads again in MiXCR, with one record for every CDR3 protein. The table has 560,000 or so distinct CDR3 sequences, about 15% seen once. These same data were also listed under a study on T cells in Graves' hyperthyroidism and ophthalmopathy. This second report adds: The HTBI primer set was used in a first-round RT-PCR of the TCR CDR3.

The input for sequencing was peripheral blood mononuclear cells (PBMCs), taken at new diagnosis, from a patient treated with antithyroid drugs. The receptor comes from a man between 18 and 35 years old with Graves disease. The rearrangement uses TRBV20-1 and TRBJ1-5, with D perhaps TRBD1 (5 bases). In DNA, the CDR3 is TGCAGTGCTAGTAGGGGCGGGGGGGGAAATCAGCCCCAGCATTTT. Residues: CSASRGGGGNQPQHF.